This TCR beta chain was sequenced for a study of OX40 agonist ivuxolimab in advanced cancers. Data came from immunoSEQ multiplex PCR; TCRdb stores just in-frame clones and leaves some out. The table records 85,000 to 100,000 clones, approximately 85% of them present only once. Trimming took off 7 bases at V and 6 bases at J, with 7 bases between the two ends. Germline lookup yields CDR1 SGDLS and CDR2 YYNGEE. The CDR3 consists of 11 residues. This rearrangement joins TRBV9 to TRBJ2-2; D is unclear. Material: CD4+ or CD8+ T cells sorted from blood, obtained in a trial of the OX40 agonist ivuxolimab. This receptor was taken from an adult with an advanced solid tumor such as melanoma, head and neck, liver or kidney cancer. CDR3 coding DNA: TGTGCCAGCTCGTGGGCCGGGGAGCTGTTTTTT. This sequence encodes CASSWAGELFF.